The rows below give T cell receptor beta chains drawn from one sample of a study of cytomegalovirus exposure and HLA in healthy donors. TCRdb's table, derived via immunoSEQ multiplex PCR, lists solely in-frame clones and lacks some. The sample records under 70,000 clones, 85% to 90% being singletons. What was sequenced was PBMCs. These TCRs come from a woman under 30 in good health and CMV-seronegative. CDR3s include the opening cysteine and the closing phenylalanine or tryptophan. A D gene is named only where the DNA matches it firmly. The size field is filled for only some rows; it gives once, few, many or a size class.

TRBJ1-5,TRBV19,.,.,CASSPPVGRVFQPQHF,TGTGCCAGTAGTCCCCCCGTGGGCAGGGTGTTTCAGCCCCAGCATTTT
TRBJ1-5,TRBV6-1,.,.,CASSEGTGLGIPQHF,TGTGCCAGCAGTGAAGGCACAGGGTTAGGGATACCCCAGCATTTT
TRBJ2-1,TRBV28,.,TRBD2,CAIGGGFYNEQFF,TGTGCCATCGGGGGAGGGTTCTACAATGAGCAGTTCTTC
TRBJ1-2,TRBV15,.,TRBD1,CATSRDRGTGSYGYTF,TGTGCCACCAGCAGAGATCGTGGGACAGGGAGCTATGGCTACACCTTC
TRBJ2-7,TRBV2,few,TRBD2,CATGDGTSLTKYF,TGTGCCACCGGGGACGGGACTAGCCTTACCAAGTACTTC
TRBJ2-5,TRBV27,.,.,CASTPIGGADQETQYF,TGTGCCAGCACCCCAATTGGAGGGGCGGATCAAGAGACCCAGTACTTC
TRBJ2-1,TRBV7-2,few,TRBD2,CASSKTSYEQFF,TGTGCCAGCAGCAAGACTAGCTATGAGCAGTTCTTC
TRBJ2-4,TRBV7-8,.,.,CASSSIGLKLNIQYF,TGTGCCAGCAGCTCCATCGGACTGAAGCTAAACATTCAGTACTTC
TRBJ2-7,TRBV5-1,few,.,CASSTGYEQYF,TGCGCCAGCAGCACCGGGTACGAGCAGTACTTC
TRBJ2-1,TRBV5-4,.,.,CASRDGAFSYNEQFF,TGTGCCAGCAGGGATGGGGCTTTCTCCTACAATGAGCAGTTCTTC
TRBJ1-1,TRBV4-1,.,.,CASSPWSDRNTEAFF,TGCGCCAGCAGCCCCTGGTCGGACAGGAACACTGAAGCTTTCTTT
TRBJ2-2,TRBV6-6,once,TRBD2,CASSYSREGTGELFF,TGTGCCAGCAGTTACTCACGGGAGGGCACCGGGGAGCTGTTTTTT
TRBJ2-5,TRBV9,once,TRBD2,CASSLYPGGETQYF,TGTGCCAGCAGCTTATACCCGGGGGGGGAGACCCAGTACTTC
TRBJ1-1,TRBV15,once,.,CATSRGDIYLNTEAFF,TGTGCCACCAGCAGAGGGGACATATATTTGAACACTGAAGCTTTCTTT
TRBJ2-3,TRBV18,.,.,CASSPRQGEDTQYF,TGTGCCAGCTCACCGCGGCAGGGCGAAGATACGCAGTATTTT
TRBJ2-7,TRBV7-2,.,TRBD2,CASSLGGGYEQYF,TGTGCCAGCAGCTTAGGGGGGGGCTACGAGCAGTACTTC
TRBJ2-7,TRBV11-2,once,TRBD1,CASSYRDRGHEQYF,TGTGCCAGCAGCTACCGGGACAGGGGACACGAGCAGTACTTC
TRBJ2-1,TRBV7-9,.,TRBD2,CASSLDRGRRYEQFF,TGTGCCAGCAGCTTAGATCGCGGGAGGAGGTATGAGCAGTTCTTC
TRBJ2-3,TRBV2,once,TRBD2,CASRALYERGGSTDTQYF,TGTGCCAGCAGGGCACTCTACGAGCGGGGGGGTTCCACAGATACGCAGTATTTT
TRBJ1-2,TRBV30,.,.,CAWRNTGYGYTF,TGTGCCTGGAGGAATACGGGCTATGGCTACACCTTC
TRBJ2-7,TRBV10-2,.,.,CASRGTGTYEQYF,TGCGCCAGCAGGGGCACAGGGACCTACGAGCAGTACTTC
TRBJ2-5,TRBV18,.,TRBD2,CASSPGGETQYF,TGTGCCAGCTCACCGGGGGGGGAGACCCAGTACTTC
TRBJ1-1,TRBV10-1,.,.,CARGRVGGPDFGTEAFF,TGCGCCAGAGGAAGGGTCGGGGGGCCAGATTTCGGCACTGAAGCTTTCTTT
TRBJ2-5,TRBV6-1,once,TRBD1,CASSLGQGPQETQYF,TGTGCCAGCAGCCTGGGACAGGGCCCCCAAGAGACCCAGTACTTC